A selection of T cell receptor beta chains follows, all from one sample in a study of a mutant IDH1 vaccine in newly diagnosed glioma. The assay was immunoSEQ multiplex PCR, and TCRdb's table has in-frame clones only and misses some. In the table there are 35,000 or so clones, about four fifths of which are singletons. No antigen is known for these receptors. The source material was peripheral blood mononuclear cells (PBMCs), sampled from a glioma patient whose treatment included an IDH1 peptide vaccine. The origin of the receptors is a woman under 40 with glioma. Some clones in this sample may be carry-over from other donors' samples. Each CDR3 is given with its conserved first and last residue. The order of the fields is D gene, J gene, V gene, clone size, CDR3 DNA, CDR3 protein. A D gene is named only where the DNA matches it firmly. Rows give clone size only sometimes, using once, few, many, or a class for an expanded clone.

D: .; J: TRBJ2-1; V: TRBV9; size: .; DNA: TGTGCCAGCAGCTTTTCTCTAAATGAGCAGTTCTTC; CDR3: CASSFSLNEQFF
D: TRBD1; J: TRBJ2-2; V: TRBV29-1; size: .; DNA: TGCAGCGTTGAAGGGACCCTAGGCGGAGACAGGGCCACCGGGGAGCTGTTTTTT; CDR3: CSVEGTLGGDRATGELFF
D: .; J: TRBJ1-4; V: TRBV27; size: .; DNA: TGTGCCAGCAGTTTATCTCGGGGGGCCTATAAACTGTTTTTT; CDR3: CASSLSRGAYKLFF
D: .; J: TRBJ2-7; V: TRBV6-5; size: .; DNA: TGTGCCAGCAGTTATGAGGGCCCCGGTCAGTCCTACGAGCAGTACTTC; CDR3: CASSYEGPGQSYEQYF
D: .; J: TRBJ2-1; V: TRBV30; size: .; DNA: TGTGCCTGGGAAGAGCAGTTCTTC; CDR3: CAWEEQFF
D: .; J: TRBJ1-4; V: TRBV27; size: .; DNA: TGTGCCAGCAGTTTATCGGTCACAGGGATTGAAAAACTGTTTTTT; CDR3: CASSLSVTGIEKLFF
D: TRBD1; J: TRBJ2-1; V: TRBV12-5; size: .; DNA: TGTGCTAGTGCTACTGTCGTGACAGGGGGAGCCTACAATGAGCAGTTCTTC; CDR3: CASATVVTGGAYNEQFF
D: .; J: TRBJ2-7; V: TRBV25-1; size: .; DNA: TGTGCCAGCAGTGAATTCGGGCAGACCTACGAGCAGTACTTC; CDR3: CASSEFGQTYEQYF
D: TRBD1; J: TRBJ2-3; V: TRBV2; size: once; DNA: TGTGCCAGCAGTCGGGACAGGACAGATACGCAGTATTTT; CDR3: CASSRDRTDTQYF
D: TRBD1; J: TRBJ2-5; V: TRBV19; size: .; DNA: TGTGCCAGTAGTAGAAACAGGGGAGAGACCCAGTACTTC; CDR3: CASSRNRGETQYF
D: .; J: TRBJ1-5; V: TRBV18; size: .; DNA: TGTGCCAGCTCACCCGGACAAACGTACGAGCAGCCCCAGCATTTT; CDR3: CASSPGQTYEQPQHF
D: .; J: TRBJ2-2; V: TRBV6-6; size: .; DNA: TGTGCCAGCAGTTCCCGTCATGGCACCGGGGAGCTGTTTTTT; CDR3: CASSSRHGTGELFF
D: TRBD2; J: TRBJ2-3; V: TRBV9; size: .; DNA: TGTGCCAGCAGCGTAGGGAGGGCGGGAGGGCTGCCAGATACGCAGTATTTT; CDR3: CASSVGRAGGLPDTQYF
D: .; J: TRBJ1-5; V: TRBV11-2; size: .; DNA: TGTGCCAGCAGCTTATTAGAGGGTTCCAATCAGCCCCAGCATTTT; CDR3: CASSLLEGSNQPQHF
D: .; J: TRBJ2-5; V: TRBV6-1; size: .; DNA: TGTGCCAGCAGTGTCCCACTAGATTTGGAGACCCAGTACTTC; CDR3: CASSVPLDLETQYF
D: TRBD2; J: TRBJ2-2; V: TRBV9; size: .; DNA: TGTGCCAGCAGCCCGAGGACTAGCGGGAGGGCCGGGGAGCTGTTTTTT; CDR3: CASSPRTSGRAGELFF
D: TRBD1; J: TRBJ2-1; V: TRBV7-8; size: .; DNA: TGTGCCAGCAGCTCCCGGACAGGGAATGAGCAGTTCTTC; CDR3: CASSSRTGNEQFF
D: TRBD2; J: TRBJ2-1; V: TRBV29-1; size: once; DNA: TGCAGCGTCGTTAGCGGGAGGGCAGAAGAGCAGTTCTTC; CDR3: CSVVSGRAEEQFF
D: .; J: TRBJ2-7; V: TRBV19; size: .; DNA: TGTGCCAGTAGTATTTGGGACTCCCGAGACTACGAGCAGTACTTC; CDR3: CASSIWDSRDYEQYF
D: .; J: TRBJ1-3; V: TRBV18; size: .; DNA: TGTGCCAGCTCACCAGAAAGTCGCTCTGGAAACACCATATATTTT; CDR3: CASSPESRSGNTIYF
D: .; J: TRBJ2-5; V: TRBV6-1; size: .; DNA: TGTGCCAGCAGTCGGCAGGGTTGGGAGACCCAGTACTTC; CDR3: CASSRQGWETQYF
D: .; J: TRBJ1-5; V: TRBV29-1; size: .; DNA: TGCAGCGTGGCAACGGGGCGCGGCAATCAGCCCCAGCATTTT; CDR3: CSVATGRGNQPQHF
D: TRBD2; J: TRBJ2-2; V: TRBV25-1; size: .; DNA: TGTGCCAGCAGCCTTAAGCGGGGGTCCGACGGGGAGCTGTTTTTT; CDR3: CASSLKRGSDGELFF
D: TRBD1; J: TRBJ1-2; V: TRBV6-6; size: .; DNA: TGTGCCGGCGCAGGCCCCGGGACAGGGGATAACTATGGCTACACCTTC; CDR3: CAGAGPGTGDNYGYTF
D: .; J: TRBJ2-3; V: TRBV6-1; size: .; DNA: TGTGCCAGCAGTGAAAGAGATCGTACGTTAACAGATACGCAGTATTTT; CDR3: CASSERDRTLTDTQYF